This T cell receptor beta chain was found in a study of metastatic and nonmetastatic thyroid tumors. TCRdb re-called the PCR reads via MiXCR. Of around 23,000 clones in the sample, 20% to 25% were seen once. No patient received treatment before thyroid surgery. The CDR3 is made up of 15 amino acids. The V end lost 4 bases, the J end lost 4 bases, and 17 bases lay between the germline ends. In germline, CDR1 is SEHNR, CDR2 FQNEAQ (reference sequence). V usage is TRBV7-9 and J usage is TRBJ2-7; D perhaps matches TRBD2 (5 bases). The specimen was blood. This receptor was identified in a male donor with papillary thyroid cancer or a benign thyroid nodule (not recorded which). Some clones in this sample may be carry-over from other donors' samples. CDR3 nucleotide sequence: TGTGCCAGCAGCTATTTAGGCATTGGGAGATACGAGCAGTACTTC. The encoded protein is CASSYLGIGRYEQYF.